A selection of T cell receptor beta chains follows, all from one sample in a study of CD8 T cells in Susac syndrome. TCRdb independently ran MiXCR on the immunoSEQ multiplex PCR reads; one entry per CDR3 protein. Here the sample spans approximately 150,000 distinct CDR3 sequences, approximately 93% being singletons. Sequencing used CD4+ T cells from PBMCs. The receptors were sampled from a human donor with multiple sclerosis. Both conserved end residues are part of each CDR3. The order of the fields is D gene, V gene, J gene, clone size, CDR3 protein, CDR3 DNA. The D gene is left open where the match is weak. Size is stated for part of the rows, as once, few or many counts, or as a class when the clone is expanded.

NA	TRBV12-3/TRBV12-4	TRBJ2-7	NA	CASSPWAREPYEQYF	TGTGCCAGCAGTCCCTGGGCCAGGGAACCCTACGAGCAGTACTTC
NA	TRBV4-2	TRBJ1-5	NA	CASSLGRSNQPQHF	TGTGCCAGCAGCCTGGGTCGGAGCAATCAGCCCCAGCATTTT
NA	TRBV7-9	TRBJ1-2	once	CASSLEGSGYTF	TGTGCCAGCAGCTTAGAGGGGTCTGGCTACACCTTC
NA	TRBV20-1	TRBJ1-6	NA	CSARQIQGNSPLHF	TGCAGTGCTAGACAGATCCAGGGGAATTCACCCCTCCACTTT
TRBD1	TRBV29-1	TRBJ1-2	NA	CSALRDGLRGPGGYTF	TGCAGCGCCCTAAGGGACGGACTTAGGGGGCCGGGCGGCTACACCTTC
TRBD1	TRBV12-3/TRBV12-4	TRBJ1-2	NA	CASSGQGDGYTF	TGTGCCAGCAGTGGACAGGGGGATGGCTACACCTTC
NA	TRBV7-2	TRBJ2-7	few	CASSLEYEQYF	TGTGCCAGCAGCTTAGAATACGAGCAGTACTTC
NA	TRBV6-1	TRBJ1-1	NA	CASRHTARLSEAFF	TGTGCCAGCAGACATACAGCCAGACTCTCTGAAGCTTTCTTT
TRBD2	TRBV12-3/TRBV12-4	TRBJ2-2	few	CASSPTAGTSMTGELFF	TGTGCCAGCAGTCCGACCGCCGGGACTAGCATGACCGGGGAGCTTTTTTTT
TRBD2	TRBV9	TRBJ2-5	once	CASSAWASGGAGETQYF	TGTGCCAGCAGCGCGTGGGCTAGCGGGGGGGCCGGGGAGACCCAGTACTTC
NA	TRBV20-1	TRBJ1-1	NA	CSAATGMNTEAFF	TGCAGTGCTGCCACAGGGATGAACACTGAAGCTTTCTTT
NA	TRBV7-3	TRBJ2-2	NA	CASSLSGTTGELFF	TGTGCCAGCAGCTTAAGTGGAACCACCGGGGAGCTGTTTTTT
NA	TRBV28	TRBJ2-2	NA	CASSLVRVNTGELFF	TGTGCCAGCAGTTTGGTGAGAGTGAACACCGGGGAGCTGTTTTTT
TRBD1	TRBV5-1	TRBJ2-5	once	CASSLDKQGQETQYF	TGCGCCAGCAGCTTGGATAAACAGGGGCAAGAGACCCAGTACTTC
TRBD2	TRBV10-1	TRBJ2-1	NA	CASTRGSGSDEQFF	TGCGCCAGCACCCGAGGGAGCGGGAGCGATGAGCAGTTCTTC
NA	TRBV29-1	TRBJ2-6	NA	CSVGSGANVLTF	TGCAGCGTTGGTTCCGGGGCCAACGTCCTGACTTTC
NA	TRBV29-1	TRBJ1-1	once	CSATLTGMAEAFF	TGCAGCGCCACGCTCACAGGGATGGCTGAAGCTTTCTTT
NA	TRBV30	TRBJ1-5	NA	CAWTQPGQPQHF	TGTGCCTGGACCCAGCCAGGCCAGCCCCAGCATTTT
TRBD1	TRBV20-1	TRBJ1-2	NA	CSALHDRDRVSLHGYTF	TGCAGTGCTCTCCATGACCGGGACAGGGTTTCGTTACATGGCTACACCTTC
NA	TRBV7-2	TRBJ1-1	NA	CASRNLGRTRPFF	TGTGCCAGCAGAAATCTTGGGCGGACTAGGCCTTTCTTT
NA	TRBV2	TRBJ1-1	NA	CASRRGNTEAFF	TGTGCCAGCCGACGTGGGAACACTGAAGCTTTCTTT
NA	TRBV10-2	TRBJ1-5	NA	CASSESGANQPQHF	TGCGCCAGCAGTGAATCGGGGGCTAATCAGCCCCAGCATTTT
NA	TRBV27	TRBJ2-7	NA	CASHKQGTSREQYF	TGTGCCAGCCACAAGCAGGGGACAAGTCGCGAGCAGTACTTC
NA	TRBV4-1	TRBJ1-1	NA	CASSRQTGQDEAFF	TGCGCCAGCAGCAGACAGACGGGCCAGGATGAAGCTTTCTTT
NA	TRBV5-1	TRBJ1-2	NA	CASSPDGEYYGYTF	TGCGCCAGCAGCCCGGATGGGGAGTACTATGGCTACACCTTC
NA	TRBV2	TRBJ2-6	NA	CASSETANVLTF	TGTGCCAGCAGTGAAACTGCCAACGTCCTGACTTTC
NA	TRBV20-1	TRBJ1-1	NA	CSGKQGNTEAFF	TGCAGTGGGAAACAGGGGAACACTGAAGCTTTCTTT
NA	TRBV28	TRBJ1-2	NA	CASSLSGGGGRGYTF	TGTGCCAGCAGCCTCTCCGGTGGTGGAGGCCGTGGCTACACCTTC
NA	TRBV29-1	TRBJ2-1	NA	CSVEDWGTSDNEQFF	TGCAGCGTTGAAGATTGGGGTACCTCTGATAATGAGCAGTTCTTC
TRBD2	TRBV9	TRBJ2-5	NA	CASSQTTSGPQETQYF	TGTGCCAGCAGCCAAACGACTAGCGGGCCTCAAGAGACCCAGTACTTC
NA	TRBV20-1	TRBJ2-2	NA	CSVPRRFGDTGELFF	TGCAGTGTTCCACGGCGCTTTGGGGACACCGGGGAGCTGTTTTTT
NA	TRBV27	TRBJ2-5	NA	CASSLSTLGETQYF	TGTGCCAGCAGTTTATCGACGTTAGGGGAGACCCAGTACTTC
TRBD2	TRBV7-3	TRBJ2-3	NA	CASSFGLAGGTDTQYF	TGTGCCAGCAGCTTCGGCCTAGCGGGAGGCACAGATACGCAGTATTTT
NA	TRBV5-1	TRBJ1-2	once	CASSFYGRNGYTF	TGCGCCAGCAGCTTCTATGGGCGAAATGGCTACACCTTC
NA	TRBV2	TRBJ1-2	NA	CASSESGGDTF	TGTGCCAGCAGTGAATCGGGCGGGGACACCTTC
NA	TRBV28	TRBJ2-7	NA	CASSQASEQYF	TGTGCCAGCAGTCAAGCCAGCGAGCAGTACTTC
NA	TRBV30	TRBJ1-5	NA	CAWSGADQPQHF	TGTGCCTGGAGTGGAGCGGATCAGCCCCAGCATTTT
NA	TRBV18	TRBJ2-2	NA	CASSPLLAPRAGELFF	TGTGCCAGCTCACCTCTACTAGCCCCCCGGGCCGGGGAGCTGTTTTTT
NA	TRBV28	TRBJ2-1	NA	CASSGSPDLEGKAFF	TGTGCCAGCAGTGGCTCTCCCGATTTGGAAGGGAAGGCGTTCTTC
TRBD1	TRBV18	TRBJ1-1	NA	CASSTRTGGGDTEAFF	TGTGCCAGCTCAACCCGAACAGGGGGCGGGGACACTGAAGCTTTCTTT
TRBD1	TRBV2	TRBJ1-2	few	CASSPRTGGNYGYTF	TGTGCCAGCAGTCCTCGGACAGGGGGCAACTATGGCTACACCTTC
NA	TRBV4-2	TRBJ2-1	NA	CASSQTPRVEQFF	TGTGCCAGCAGCCAGACTCCAAGGGTTGAGCAGTTCTTC
TRBD2	TRBV6-5	TRBJ2-5	NA	CASRGTSRETQYF	TGTGCCAGCAGGGGGACTAGCAGAGAGACCCAGTACTTC
NA	TRBV20-1	TRBJ2-1	NA	CSALLTERSYNEQFF	TGCAGTGCCCTCTTGACAGAACGATCCTACAATGAGCAGTTCTTC
NA	TRBV5-4	TRBJ1-2	once	CASSLASRTDGYTF	TGTGCCAGCAGCTTGGCCAGTCGGACCGATGGCTACACCTTC
NA	TRBV5-1	TRBJ1-1	NA	CASSAWEGMNTEAFF	TGCGCCAGCAGCGCTTGGGAGGGGATGAACACTGAAGCTTTCTTT
NA	TRBV3-1	TRBJ2-7	NA	CASSLTGFRGVYEQYF	TGTGCCAGCAGCCTTACAGGGTTCCGCGGGGTCTACGAGCAGTACTTC
NA	TRBV7-2	TRBJ2-3	NA	CASSPQGSGRGTDTQYF	TGTGCCAGCAGCCCCCAAGGGAGCGGAAGGGGGACAGATACGCAGTATTTT
TRBD2	TRBV29-1	TRBJ2-5	NA	CSATGLASQETQYF	TGCAGCGCAACGGGACTAGCCTCCCAAGAGACCCAGTACTTC
TRBD1	TRBV29-1	TRBJ1-1	NA	CSVERDRNTEAFF	TGCAGCGTTGAGAGGGACAGGAACACTGAAGCTTTCTTT
TRBD1	TRBV7-3	TRBJ1-2	NA	CASSLGPGQGNGYTF	TGTGCCAGCAGCTTAGGTCCGGGACAGGGAAATGGCTACACCTTC
TRBD2	TRBV7-9	TRBJ2-3	NA	CASSRNSGDTDTQYF	TGTGCCAGCAGCCGAAATAGCGGGGACACAGATACGCAGTATTTT
NA	TRBV7-2	TRBJ2-5	once	CASSRQGGQETQYF	TGTGCCAGCAGCCGACAGGGAGGACAAGAGACCCAGTACTTC
TRBD1	TRBV23-1	TRBJ1-1	once	CATYKGGRMNTEAFF	TGCGCCACCTACAAAGGGGGCAGAATGAACACTGAAGCTTTCTTT
NA	TRBV28	TRBJ1-1	NA	CASSLMLGMMNTEAFF	TGTGCCAGCAGTCTCATGCTAGGGATGATGAACACTGAAGCTTTCTTT
NA	TRBV14	TRBJ1-4	NA	CASSQEPGGKLFF	TGTGCCAGCAGCCAAGAGCCCGGAGGGAAACTGTTTTTT